Sequencing of this T cell receptor beta chain was carried out in a study of response to subunit inactivated influenza vaccine. The study's findings and limits: It was the authors' suggestion that each seasonal influenza vaccination recruits few new T cells.

There are 11 residues in the CDR3. The germline gives CDR1 DFQATT, CDR2 SNEGSKA (reference sequence). Unmatched junction bases numbered 4, after V lost 8 bases and J lost 6 bases. This clonotype was seen ten or more times. The antigen remains unidentified. Via MiXCR, TCRdb re-called the RT-PCR reads, giving one row per CDR3 protein. This table has 500,000 to 550,000 distinct CDR3 sequences, less than 8% appearing once. The sequencing used PBMCs from blood, collected around 25 months after vaccination. This TCR was sampled from a man between 50 and 70 years old who received an inactivated influenza vaccine. The chain links TRBV20-1 to TRBJ2-1; TRBD1 aligns across 7 bases. CDR3 DNA sequence: TGCAGTACAGGGGTAGGCAATGAGCAGTTCTTC. Translation: CSTGVGNEQFF.